This TCR beta chain was sequenced during a study of T cells in narcolepsy. Overall study: Healthy controls were enrolled alongside patients with narcolepsy type 1 or type 2.

The assay was immunoSEQ multiplex PCR, and TCRdb's table has in-frame clones only and misses some. Here the sample spans about 22,000 clones, 75% to 85% being singletons. With regard to this clone: Its matching antigen is unknown.

Trimming cost V 5 bases and J 3 bases, with 10 bases left between them. Germline V gene lookup returns CDR1 MNHNS and CDR2 SASEGT. The CDR3 spans 13 residues. Study findings and constraints: Same-patient CSF and blood CD4+ T cell clonotypes included HCRT-specific and TRIB2-specific autoreactive ones. Autoreactive clonotypes reportedly recurred in blood of same and different patients, not controls.

Material: memory (CD45RA-) CD4+ T cells from blood. V is TRBV6-1 and J is TRBJ1-1; D unresolved. This TCR was recovered from a human donor in good health. The CDR3 loop reads CASSPTLDTEAFF. CDR3 sequence (DNA): TGTGCCAGCAGTCCGACCCTTGACACTGAAGCTTTCTTT.